This TCR beta chain appears in the sequencing data of a study of cytomegalovirus exposure and HLA in healthy donors. Primers: 60 Vbeta forward and 13 Jbeta reverse. Data came from immunoSEQ multiplex PCR; TCRdb stores just in-frame clones and leaves some out. The table has some 160,000 clones, more than 60% seen once. V shed 6 bases and J shed 1 base, with 10 bases lying between them. This CDR3 is 13 amino acids long. Germline lookup yields CDR1 MNHEY and CDR2 SVGAGI. The rearrangement uses TRBV6-5 and TRBJ2-7; D perhaps matches TRBD1 (6 bases). The TCR originated in a woman in her thirties or forties in good health and CMV-seropositive. The sequenced sample was PBMCs. This CDR3 reads CASRPQGSYEQYF. CDR3 nucleotide sequence: TGTGCCAGCAGACCACAGGGATCCTACGAGCAGTACTTC.